The clone carrying this TCR beta chain was seen ten or more times. Sequencing was performed with immunoSEQ multiplex PCR; in TCRdb, only in-frame clones are kept and a portion is missing. The sample comprises 90,000 to 100,000 clones, about 84% of which are singletons, and around a tenth rests with the top ten. The data were taken from a study of blood T cell repertoires in COVID-19. Background on the study: Samples of COVID-19 (acute and convalescent) were obtained from the United States, Italy and Spain. Nucleic acid was either cDNA or gDNA, and it came from T cells, B-cell-depleted T cells, or PBMCs.

This CDR3 has 12 amino acids. Germline V gene lookup returns CDR1 LNHDA and CDR2 SQIVND (reference sequence). Trimming stripped 8 bases from V and 4 bases from J, with 11 bases between. Sequencing was carried out using peripheral blood. The receptor comes from a woman over 75 with acute or convalescent COVID-19. The chain joins TRBV19 to TRBJ1-1, with a tentative D call TRBD1 (6 bases). CDR3 sequence reads: CASGAGATEAFF. For the CDR3, the DNA is TGTGCCAGTGGAGCGGGGGCCACTGAAGCTTTCTTT. The whole variable domain, filled in from reference TRBV19 and TRBJ1-1, reads DGGITQSPKYLFRKEGQNVTLSCEQNLNHDAMYWYRQDPGQGLRLIYYSQIVNDFQKGDIAEGYSVSREKKESFPLTVTSAQKNPTAFYLCASGAGATEAFFGQGTRLTVV.